Listed here are 24 T cell receptor beta chains from one sample, sequenced in a study of blood T cell repertoires in COVID-19. Some clones are missing from TCRdb's copy, which holds only in-frame ones; the method was immunoSEQ multiplex PCR. The sample has 250,000 or so clones; 70% to 90% are singletons. Sequencing was performed on PBMCs or T cells enriched from blood (not recorded which). Receptors originate from a man aged 40-50 years who had recovered from COVID-19.

As to this clone: The sample contains more than one DNA sequence encoding this CDR3. The chain recombines TRBV19 with TRBJ1-6, with D unclear. This CDR3 spans 13 amino acids. Germline values: CDR1 LNHDA, CDR2 SQIVND (reference sequence). The V and J ends lost 2 bases and 6 bases respectively, with 5 bases between them. The CDR3 nucleotides are TGTGCCAGTAGTATACGGGGTAATTCACCCCTCCACTTT. As protein: CASSIRGNSPLHF.

The rearrangement joins TRBV30 to TRBJ2-3; TRBD2 matches 11 bases. The junction had 9 bases not matched to a gene; V was cut back by 5 bases and J by 2 bases. CDR1 GTSNPN and CDR2 SVGIG come from the germline V gene (reference sequence). CDR3 length equals 16 residues. CDR3 sequence (DNA): TGTGCCTGGTCAACTTTTAGCGGGAGGGCCACAGATACGCAGTATTTT. Its translation is CAWSTFSGRATDTQYF.

The V gene is TRBV6-5, the J gene TRBJ1-1; perhaps TRBD1 as D (6 bases). Trimming shortened V by 1 base and J by 1 base, and 10 bases separated the two germline ends. This CDR3 contains 15 residues. CDR1 and CDR2 (germline): MNHEY, SVGAGI. CDR3 in amino acids: CASSYLAGANTEAFF. The CDR3, as DNA: TGTGCCAGCAGTTACTTAGCAGGGGCGAACACTGAAGCTTTCTTT.

This sequence joins TRBV3-1 (or the pseudogene TRBV3-2) and TRBJ2-2; D ambiguous. Germline V gene sequence: CDR1 LGHDT, CDR2 YNNKEL (reference sequence). Trimming removed 4 bases at V and 5 bases at J, with 11 bases between. This CDR3 comprises 14 residues. CDR3 region: CASSRQSGTGELFF. The DNA for the CDR3 is TGTGCCAGCAGCCGCCAATCAGGAACCGGGGAGCTGTTTTTT.

This clone was recorded a few times. CDR3 residues: CASSVSRTSGGLNTGELFF. The DNA of the CDR3 is TGTGCCAGCAGCGTCTCCAGGACTAGCGGGGGGTTGAACACCGGGGAGCTGTTTTTT. The chain couples TRBV9 to TRBJ2-2; TRBD2 agrees at 14 bases. Germline V gene sequence: CDR1 SGDLS, CDR2 YYNGEE. This CDR3 spans 19 amino acids. Losses at the gene ends were 2 bases for V and 1 base for J; bases not matched to a gene: 7.

V usage is TRBV5-5 and J usage is TRBJ2-7; D is undetermined. The CDR3 sequence is 12 residues long. V lost 7 bases and J 3 bases, leaving 11 bases between the germline ends. Per the germline V gene, CDR1 is SGHKS and CDR2 is YYEKEE (reference sequence). The CDR3 DNA follows: TGTGCCAGCGCAGGTTCCCACTACGAGCAGTACTTC. Protein: CASAGSHYEQYF.

The CDR3 DNA sequence: TGTGCCAGCAGCAGGGACAGGGCTAACTATGGCTACACCTTC. Amino acid sequence: CASSRDRANYGYTF. The V gene is TRBV5-4, the J gene TRBJ1-2, with TRBD1 matching over 9 bases. The CDR3 runs to 14 residues. Germline-derived CDR1 and CDR2 are SGHNT and YYREEE (reference sequence). V lost 4 bases to trimming and J lost 0 bases; unmatched junction nucleotides: 1.

The chain joins TRBV7-9 to TRBJ1-2; the D gene is possibly TRBD1 (5 bases). Trimming stripped 2 bases from V and 7 bases from J, with 5 bases between. The germline V gene encodes CDR1 SEHNR and CDR2 FQNEAQ (reference sequence). This CDR3 is 11 amino acids long. The CDR3 coding sequence is TGTGCCAGCAGCTTAAGGGGTGGCTACACCTTC. Amino acids: CASSLRGGYTF. Variable domain in full (rest from reference TRBV7-9 and TRBJ1-2): DTGVSQNPRHKITKRGQNVTFRCDPISEHNRLYWYRQTLGQGPEFLTYFQNEAQLEKSRLLSDRFSAERPKGSFSTLEIQRTEQGDSAMYLCASSLRGGYTFGSGTRLTVV.

The V gene is TRBV27, the J gene TRBJ1-1; D not resolved. From germline, CDR1 is MNHEY and CDR2 SMNVEV (reference sequence). Trimming stripped 9 bases from V and 1 base from J, with 9 bases between. The CDR3 sequence is 12 residues long. The CDR3 DNA sequence: TGTGCCAGTGGACTGGGGAACACTGAAGCTTTCTTT. Protein: CASGLGNTEAFF.

This chain uses TRBV9 with TRBJ2-2; 9 bases are shared with TRBD2. With 6 bases clipped from V and 0 bases from J, the junction kept 0 bases outside the gene matches. The CDR3 covers 14 residues. The germline V gene has CDR1 SGDLS and CDR2 YYNGEE. The CDR3 nucleotides are TGTGCCAGCACTAGCGGGGCGAACACCGGGGAGCTGTTTTTT. This gives the protein CASTSGANTGELFF.

A note on this clone: In the same sample, other DNA sequences code for this CDR3. CDR3 bases: TGTGCCAGCAGCTTTTCGGACACTGAAGCTTTCTTT. Protein product: CASSFSDTEAFF. The V gene is TRBV7-9, the J gene TRBJ1-1; D unresolved. The length of the CDR3 is 12 residues. From germline, CDR1 is SEHNR and CDR2 FQNEAQ (reference sequence). The germline V and J ends were trimmed by 3 bases and 3 bases, with 5 bases remaining between them.

The CDR3 DNA sequence: TGTGCCAGCAGCCAAGATTTGGCAGGGCGATCGTTCTTC. Translating it yields CASSQDLAGRSFF. The genes are TRBV3-1 (or the pseudogene TRBV3-2) and TRBJ2-1; a possible D gene is TRBD1 (5 bases). The CDR3 is 13 amino acids. V was trimmed by 0 bases and J by 15 bases, leaving 15 bases between them. Germline-derived CDR1 and CDR2 are LGHDT and YNNKEL (reference sequence).

This clone was detected once. This chain joins TRBV11-3 and TRBJ2-4, with D maybe TRBD2 (5 bases). The V end lost 5 bases, the J end lost 0 bases, and 20 bases lay between the germline ends. CDR1 is SGHNT and CDR2 is YENEEA in the germline V gene. The CDR3 length is 18 residues. For the CDR3, the DNA is TGTGCCAGCAGCCCCAAGGATCACACTAGACTAGCCAAAAACATTCAGTACTTC. Amino acids: CASSPKDHTRLAKNIQYF.

This chain uses TRBV28 with TRBJ1-1; tentatively, D is TRBD1 (6 bases). CDR3 length: 15 residues. Looked up from germline, CDR1 is MDHEN and CDR2 is SYDVKM. V lost 4 bases, J lost 5 bases, and 17 bases lay in between. The CDR3 spells CASSSNSGVGTEAFF. CDR3 nucleotides: TGTGCCAGCAGTTCAAACTCAGGGGTAGGGACTGAAGCTTTCTTT.

V is TRBV9 and J is TRBJ2-5; TRBD2 matches 8 bases. V lost 3 bases and J lost 4; bases outside the gene matches: 8. Germline values: CDR1 SGDLS, CDR2 YYNGEE. The CDR3 is 15 residues long. This CDR3 is CASSASGGSPETQYF. The CDR3 DNA follows: TGTGCCAGCAGCGCATCGGGGGGGTCCCCAGAGACCCAGTACTTC.

The gene calls are TRBV28 and TRBJ1-5, with a weak D call TRBD1 (5 bases). Trimming removed 6 bases from V and 5 bases from J, with 17 bases in between. Germline assignment: CDR1 MDHEN and CDR2 SYDVKM. The CDR3 spans 15 residues. Here the CDR3 DNA reads TGTGCCAGCAGGGAGGGCAGGGCCCCGTATCAGCCCCAGCATTTT. The encoded protein is CASREGRAPYQPQHF.

This clone occurred a few times. The chain joins TRBV5-6 to TRBJ1-5; TRBD1 is a possible D gene (5 bases). Germline lookup yields CDR1 SGHDT and CDR2 YYEEEE. This CDR3 region has 18 residues. The ends were cut back, 3 bases at V and 4 bases at J, with 23 bases in the middle. CDR3: CASSSPLYGTLVNQPQHF. The CDR3 DNA reads as TGTGCCAGCAGCTCACCTCTGTACGGGACTCTCGTTAATCAGCCCCAGCATTTT.

The rearrangement joins TRBV6-2 or TRBV6-3 to TRBJ1-5, with 8 bases identical to TRBD1. The CDR3 is 13 amino acids. Germline assignment: CDR1 MNHEY and CDR2 SVGEGT. J lost 6 bases, V lost 6 bases, and 4 bases had no gene match. The CDR3 DNA sequence: TGTGCCAGCAGCGTACAGGGGGGTCAGCCCCAGCATTTT. This encodes CASSVQGGQPQHF.

The V gene is TRBV30, the J gene TRBJ1-1, with 7 bases lining up with TRBD1. Germline CDR1 reads GTSNPN; CDR2 reads SVGIG (reference sequence). The CDR3 sequence is 15 residues long. The junction had 8 bases not matched to a gene; V was cut back by 3 bases and J by 1 base. The DNA for the CDR3 is TGTGCCTGGAGCTATAAAGGGGGCGGGAACACTGAAGCTTTCTTT. As protein: CAWSYKGGGNTEAFF.

The chain couples TRBV6-2 or TRBV6-3 to TRBJ1-2; 7 bases are shared with TRBD1. CDR3 length: 13 residues. J gave up 4 bases and V 5 bases, and 4 bases lay outside the gene matches. CDR1 MNHEY and CDR2 SVGEGT come from the germline V gene. CDR3 sequence: CASSQTGVYGYTF. CDR3 nucleotide sequence: TGTGCCAGCAGTCAAACAGGGGTCTATGGCTACACCTTC.

The J gene is TRBJ1-1, the V gene TRBV14; maybe TRBD1 (6 bases). Germline V gene data show CDR1 as SGHDN and CDR2 as FVKESK. The CDR3 has 17 residues. Trimming pared 5 bases from V and 1 base from J, leaving 20 bases between. The DNA of the CDR3 is TGTGCCAGCAGCGAAGGATACAGGGTGGGTTGGAACACTGAAGCTTTCTTT. Amino acid sequence: CASSEGYRVGWNTEAFF.

The rearrangement links TRBV7-9 to TRBJ1-5, with D perhaps TRBD1 (6 bases). CDR3 length: 14 residues. The ends were cut back, 5 bases at V and 5 bases at J, with 13 bases in the middle. Germline V gene lookup returns CDR1 SEHNR and CDR2 FQNEAQ (reference sequence). The CDR3 is CASSGNRVHQPQHF. CDR3 sequence (DNA): TGTGCCAGCAGCGGAAACAGGGTCCATCAGCCCCAGCATTTT.

The J gene is TRBJ2-1, the V gene TRBV7-6; 9 bases match TRBD2. Trimming removed 1 base from V and 9 bases from J; junction bases left unmatched: 7. CDR1 SGHVS and CDR2 FNYEAQ come from the germline V gene. The CDR3 extends over 15 amino acids. The CDR3 loop is CASSLGGGGFGEQFF. In DNA form, the CDR3 reads TGTGCCAGCAGCTTAGGCGGGGGGGGTTTTGGTGAGCAGTTCTTC.

The rearrangement links TRBV18 to TRBJ1-1; no reliable D call. Between the trimmed V and J ends, which lost 0 bases and 5 bases, there was a span of 10 bases. CDR1 and CDR2 from the germline V gene are KGHSH and LQKENI. The CDR3 covers 14 residues. Here the CDR3 DNA reads TGTGCCAGCTCACCACCAAGGACGGGGACTGAAGCTTTCTTT. Translation: CASSPPRTGTEAFF.